This is a list of T cell receptor beta chains from one sample in a study of T-cell reconstitution after alpha-beta-depleted transplantation in children. TCRdb redid the calling of the PCR reads with MiXCR, one entry per CDR3 protein. The sample has 200,000 to 300,000 distinct CDR3 sequences, just under 8.5% seen once. The input for sequencing was PBMCs, mostly from graft donor cells, taken 180 days after TCRalphabeta/CD19-depleted stem cell transplant. All receptors come from a male patient between 5 and 17 years old who had a stem cell transplant for acute lymphoblastic leukemia, so the T cells may come from the graft donor. Each CDR3 is given with its conserved first and last residue. A D gene is named only where the DNA matches it firmly. The size of a clone is reported for some rows only, either as once, few or many, or as a class for expanded clones.

V	D	size	J	DNA	CDR3
TRBV5-6	NA	few	TRBJ1-2	TGTGCCAGCAGCTTCGGGCAGATCGGTGGCTACACCTTC	CASSFGQIGGYTF
TRBV9	NA	many	TRBJ1-5	TGTGCCAGCAGAGTTCGAGGTGGCAACCAGCCCCAGCATTTT	CASRVRGGNQPQHF
TRBV11-2	TRBD1	NA	TRBJ2-2	TGTGCCAGCAGCCCTTTTCTCCGGGACAGGGTAAACACCGGGCAGCTGTTTTTT	CASSPFLRDRVNTGQLFF
TRBV18	TRBD1	few	TRBJ1-1	TGTGCCAGCTCACCGACCGGGACAGGGGGGAACACTGAAGCTTTCTTT	CASSPTGTGGNTEAFF
TRBV6-2/TRBV6-3	NA	many	TRBJ2-2	TGTGCCAGCAGTTACAGACAGGAACTCTCGAACACCGGGGAGCTGTTTTTT	CASSYRQELSNTGELFF
TRBV28	TRBD1	many	TRBJ2-7	TGTGCCAGCAGTGACAGCTGGACAGGGACTTACGAGCAGTACTTC	CASSDSWTGTYEQYF
TRBV4-3	NA	many	TRBJ2-2	TGCGCCAGCAGGACAACGAACACCGGGGAGCTGTTTTTT	CASRTTNTGELFF
TRBV29-1	NA	many	TRBJ2-7	TGCAGCGTTGCAGACAGTTTCTCCTACGAGCAGTACTTC	CSVADSFSYEQYF
TRBV5-1	NA	many	TRBJ2-7	TGCGCCAGCAAGGCCCACGCAGGAACCTACGAGCAGTACTTC	CASKAHAGTYEQYF
TRBV2	TRBD1	many	TRBJ2-3	TGTGCCAGCAGGTTACAGGGGGTGGGCACAGATACGCAGTATTTT	CASRLQGVGTDTQYF
TRBV3-1	NA	many	TRBJ1-1	TGTGCCAGCAGCCCCGAGGCAAGCGTTGAAGCTTTCTTT	CASSPEASVEAFF
TRBV11-3	NA	many	TRBJ2-5	TGTGCCAGGGTGGGAGGGACACTCCTCCGGGAGACCCAGTACTTC	CARVGGTLLRETQYF
TRBV2	NA	many	TRBJ2-5	TGTGCCAGCAGTGAAGGGGAGACAGCAATCCAAGAGACCCAGTACTTC	CASSEGETAIQETQYF
TRBV27	NA	NA	TRBJ1-5	TGTGCCAGCAGTTTTTGGAATCAGCCCCAGCATTTT	CASSFWNQPQHF
TRBV28	NA	many	TRBJ2-5	TGTGCCAGCAGTTCCCCCGGGTGGACCCAGTACTTC	CASSSPGWTQYF
TRBV5-1	NA	many	TRBJ2-7	TGCGCCAGCAGCCTGATCCGAGGGATGGAAGGCGAGCAGTACTTC	CASSLIRGMEGEQYF
TRBV7-9	NA	NA	TRBJ1-4	TGTGCCAGCAGGCTAGACAGAAATCAGGGGAAACTGTTTTTT	CASRLDRNQGKLFF
TRBV5-5	NA	many	TRBJ1-2	TGTGCCAGCAGCAGGACCTATGGCTACACCTTC	CASSRTYGYTF
TRBV7-9	NA	many	TRBJ2-3	TGTGCCAGCAGCCCTGGAGTAGCGGTGCACACAGATACGCAGTATTTT	CASSPGVAVHTDTQYF
TRBV6-1	NA	many	TRBJ2-1	TGTGCCAGCAGTGTAGGGGATTCATTCAATGAGCAGTTCTTC	CASSVGDSFNEQFF
TRBV6-1	NA	many	TRBJ2-7	TGTGCCAGCACCCCGGGCTCCGTGCCCTACGAGCAGTACTTC	CASTPGSVPYEQYF
TRBV5-1	NA	many	TRBJ1-2	TGCGCCAGCAGCTTGGCCGGGCCAGGCGTTTCTAACTATGGCTACACCTTC	CASSLAGPGVSNYGYTF
TRBV3-1	NA	many	TRBJ2-1	TGTGCCAGCAGCCCCGGTTGGGGGGGCATATACAATGAGCAGTTCTTC	CASSPGWGGIYNEQFF
TRBV20-1	TRBD2	many	TRBJ2-1	TGCAGTGCTAGAGATCAGAGCGGGGCTACCTACAATGAGCAGTTCTTC	CSARDQSGATYNEQFF
TRBV5-5	NA	many	TRBJ2-6	TGTGCCAGCAGCTCAACAGGGCTGGTAGGGTCTGGGGCCAACGTCCTGACTTTC	CASSSTGLVGSGANVLTF
TRBV5-6	TRBD2	many	TRBJ2-1	TGTGCCAGCAGCCCCGTCGGACTAGCGACCTACAATGAGCAGTTCTTC	CASSPVGLATYNEQFF
TRBV20-1	NA	many	TRBJ2-6	TGCAGTGCCAGACAGTTCTCTGGGGCCAACGTCCTGACTTTC	CSARQFSGANVLTF
TRBV10-3	NA	many	TRBJ2-5	TGTGCCATCAGCCACAGGGAGGTACAAGAGACCCAGTACTTC	CAISHREVQETQYF
TRBV2	TRBD2	many	TRBJ2-7	TGTGCCAGCAAAGAGACTAGCGCTAGCGACGAGCAGTACTTC	CASKETSASDEQYF
TRBV5-1	TRBD1	many	TRBJ1-1	TGCGCCAGCAGCCCGCTTCGACAGGGGGTCACTGAAGCTTTCTTT	CASSPLRQGVTEAFF
TRBV5-1	NA	many	TRBJ1-3	TGCGCCAGCAGCAGCGACGGAAACACCATATATTTT	CASSSDGNTIYF
TRBV29-1	TRBD1	many	TRBJ2-3	TGCAGCGTTGACGTTTGGGACAGGGAGATCCCAGATACGCAGTATTTT	CSVDVWDREIPDTQYF
TRBV13	TRBD1	many	TRBJ2-3	TGTGCCAGCAGCTTCAATCAGGGGGCCACAGATACGCAGTATTTT	CASSFNQGATDTQYF
TRBV7-2	TRBD1	many	TRBJ1-2	TGTGCCAGCAGCTCCCAGGGGGCGGCCTACACCTTC	CASSSQGAAYTF
TRBV4-1	NA	NA	TRBJ1-3	TGCGCCAGGGCCTCCGGGCTCTCTGGAAACACCATATATTTT	CARASGLSGNTIYF
TRBV6-2/TRBV6-3	NA	many	TRBJ1-4	TGTGCCAGCAGTTGGGAGTCCATTAATGAAAAACTGTTTTTT	CASSWESINEKLFF
TRBV4-1	NA	many	TRBJ1-3	TGCGCCAGCAGCCAAGATCGGTCTAGAGGAAACACCATATATTTT	CASSQDRSRGNTIYF
TRBV20-1	NA	many	TRBJ1-1	TGCAGTGCGAAACAGGGGAACACTGAAGCTTTCTTT	CSAKQGNTEAFF
TRBV4-1	NA	many	TRBJ2-7	TGCGCCAGCAGCCAAGGGATCACGGGACACCGCTCCTACGAGCAGTACTTC	CASSQGITGHRSYEQYF
TRBV21-1	NA	many	TRBJ2-7	TGTGCCAGCAGCACGGCGACAGGCCTTACGACGCAGTACTTC	CASSTATGLTTQYF
TRBV5-1	TRBD2	many	TRBJ2-7	TGCGCCAGCAGCACGGGACTAGCGGGAGCCTACGAGCAGTACTTC	CASSTGLAGAYEQYF
TRBV11-3	NA	many	TRBJ2-1	TGTGCCAGCAGCTTCACAGGGAATTATGAGCAGTTCTTC	CASSFTGNYEQFF
TRBV3-1	NA	NA	TRBJ2-2	TGTGCCTGCTGCCAAGTAGGAGGGGTAACCGGGGAGCTGTTTTTT	CACCQVGGVTGELFF
TRBV18	NA	few	TRBJ2-7	TGTGCCAGCTCACCAGTCAGCACCCCCTACGAGCAGTACTTC	CASSPVSTPYEQYF
TRBV4-2	TRBD1	few	TRBJ1-5	TGTGCCAGCAGCCAGGGAGACAGGGGGCGCGGGGGAGATTTAAGGGATAGCAATCAGCCCCAGCATTTT	CASSQGDRGRGGDLRDSNQPQHF
TRBV4-3	NA	NA	TRBJ1-5	TGCGCCAGCAGCCGACCTCGGGATCTTAATCAGCCCCAGCATTTT	CASSRPRDLNQPQHF
TRBV9	NA	many	TRBJ2-1	TGTGCCAGCAGCGCTAGGGAGGGTCAGGGGCGATTCAATGAGCAGTTCTTC	CASSAREGQGRFNEQFF
TRBV12-3/TRBV12-4	TRBD2	many	TRBJ2-3	TGTGCCACCAGGGCGGGGGGCACAGATACGCAGTATTTT	CATRAGGTDTQYF
TRBV4-1	TRBD2	many	TRBJ2-1	TGCGCCAGCAGCCAAGATGTCTTCACAGCGGGAGGGCGCTACAATGAGCAGTTCTTC	CASSQDVFTAGGRYNEQFF